The T cell receptor (beta chain) under discussion was sequenced for a study of blood T cell repertoires in COVID-19. Repertoires were generated with immunoSEQ multiplex PCR, while TCRdb's copy carries only in-frame clones and drops some. Here the sample spans about 330,000 clones, 80% to 90% being singletons. This clone was recorded only once. Losses at the gene ends were 5 bases for V and 3 bases for J; bases not matched to a gene: 6. This CDR3 is built from 14 residues. The germline V gene has CDR1 SGDLS and CDR2 YYNGEE. This TCR came from a woman aged 45-65 years with acute or convalescent COVID-19. This chain connects TRBV9 to TRBJ1-2; 8 bases fit TRBD1. The sample comprised peripheral blood. Here the CDR3 reads CASSQTGADYGYTF. CDR3 nucleotides: TGTGCCAGCAGTCAGACAGGGGCGGACTATGGCTACACCTTC.